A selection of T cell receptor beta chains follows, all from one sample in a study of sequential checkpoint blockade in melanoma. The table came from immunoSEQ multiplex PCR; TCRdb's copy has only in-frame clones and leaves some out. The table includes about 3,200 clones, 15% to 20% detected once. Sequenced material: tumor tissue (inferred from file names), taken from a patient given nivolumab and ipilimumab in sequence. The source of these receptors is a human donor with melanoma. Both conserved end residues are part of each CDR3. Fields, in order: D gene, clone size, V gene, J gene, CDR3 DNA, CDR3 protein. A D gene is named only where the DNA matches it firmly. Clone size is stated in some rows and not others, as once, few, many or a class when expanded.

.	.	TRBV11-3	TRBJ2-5	TGTGCCAGCAGCCTCGTCGGGGGGCCTATAGAGACCCAGTACTTC	CASSLVGGPIETQYF
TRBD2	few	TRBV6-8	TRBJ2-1	TGTGCCAGCAGTGACTCGACTAGCGGGTACAATGAGCAGTTCTTC	CASSDSTSGYNEQFF
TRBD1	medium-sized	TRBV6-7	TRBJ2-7	TGTGCCAGCAGTTATTGGGACAGCTCCTACGAGCAGTACTTC	CASSYWDSSYEQYF
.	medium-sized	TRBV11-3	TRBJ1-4	TGTGCCAGCAGCTTAGGCGCCGGGGGTGAAAAACTGTTTTTT	CASSLGAGGEKLFF
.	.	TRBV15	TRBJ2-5	TGTGCCACCAGCAGGGGCGGGACGCCCCGAGAGACCCAGTACTTC	CATSRGGTPRETQYF
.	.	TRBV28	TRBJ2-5	TGTGCCAGCAGCTCCGGGACAACGAAAGAGACCCAGTACTTC	CASSSGTTKETQYF
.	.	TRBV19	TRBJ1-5	TGTGCCAGTAGTGTACAGCTATTAGGCAATCAGCCCCAGCATTTT	CASSVQLLGNQPQHF
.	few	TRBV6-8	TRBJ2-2	TGTGCCAACCGCCCAAGTCCAGGGATCGACACCGGGGAGCTGTTTTTT	CANRPSPGIDTGELFF
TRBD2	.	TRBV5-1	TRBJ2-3	TGCGCCAGCAGCCCTTATAGCGGGAACGCAGATACGCAGTATTTT	CASSPYSGNADTQYF
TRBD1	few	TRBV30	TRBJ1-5	TGTGCCTGGAGTGTAGGGGGCGCGATTAGCAATCAGCCCCAGCATTTT	CAWSVGGAISNQPQHF
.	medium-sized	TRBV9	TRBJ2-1	TGTGCCAGCAGCGAGGGGACCGGCGATGAGCAGTTCTTC	CASSEGTGDEQFF
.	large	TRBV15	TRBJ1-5	TGTGCCACCAGCCCCCGGGCAGGCTCGGGGGAGCCCCAGCATTTT	CATSPRAGSGEPQHF
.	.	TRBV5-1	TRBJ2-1	TGCGCCAGCAGCTTGGTCCCCGGGTCGGTGGATGAGCAGTTCTTC	CASSLVPGSVDEQFF
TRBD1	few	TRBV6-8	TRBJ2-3	TGTGCCAGCAGCCTCCGGTTGGCAGGGGGTGATACGCAGTATTTT	CASSLRLAGGDTQYF
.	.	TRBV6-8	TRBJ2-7	TGTGCCAGCAGTCTCCGTGGTGGCTTCTTGGGCGAGCAGTACTTC	CASSLRGGFLGEQYF
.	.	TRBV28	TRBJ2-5	TGTGCCAGCAGGCTATCCAGGACGGCGGAGACCCAGTACTTC	CASRLSRTAETQYF
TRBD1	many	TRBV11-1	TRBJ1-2	TGTGCCAGCAGCACAAAAAAGGGACAGGGGGATCCTATCCTCTATGGCTACACCTTC	CASSTKKGQGDPILYGYTF
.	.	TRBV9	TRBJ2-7	TGTGCCAGCAACCAGGGGTCCAGATCCTACGAGCAGTACTTC	CASNQGSRSYEQYF
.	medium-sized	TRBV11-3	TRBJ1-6	TGTGCCAGCAGCTTTGGCTGGGCGGGGTATAATTCACCCCTCCACTTT	CASSFGWAGYNSPLHF
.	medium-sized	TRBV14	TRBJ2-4	TGTGCCAGCAGCCCGGGGACGGGATTAGCCAAAAACATTCAGTACTTC	CASSPGTGLAKNIQYF
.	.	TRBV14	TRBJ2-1	TGTGCCAGCAGCCAAGGTCTAGAGGGCGATGAGCAGTTCTTC	CASSQGLEGDEQFF
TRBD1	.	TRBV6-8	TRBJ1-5	TGTGCCAGCAGCTCCCGGACAGGTTTTAATCAGCCCCAGCATTTT	CASSSRTGFNQPQHF
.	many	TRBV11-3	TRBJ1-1	TGTGCCAGCAGCTTTCGGGGGTCAGGGACTCTGAACACTGAAGCTTTCTTT	CASSFRGSGTLNTEAFF
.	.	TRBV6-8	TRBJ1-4	TGTGCCAGTCGGGAGGGAAGGACTAATGAAAAACTGTTTTTT	CASREGRTNEKLFF
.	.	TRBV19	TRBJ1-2	TGTGCCAGTAGTATAAATGGGCTCTATGGCTACACCTTC	CASSINGLYGYTF
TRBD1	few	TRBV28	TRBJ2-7	TGTGCCAGCAGTGGGACAGGGGGACTATACGAGCAGTACTTC	CASSGTGGLYEQYF
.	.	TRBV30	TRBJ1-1	TGTGCCTGGAGTGCCCCCCGAAGGATTGCTTTCTTT	CAWSAPRRIAFF
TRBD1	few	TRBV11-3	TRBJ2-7	TGTGCCAGCAGCTTTACCGGGACAGGGTCCTACGAGCAGTACTTC	CASSFTGTGSYEQYF
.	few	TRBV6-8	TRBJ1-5	TGTGCCAGCAGTCTTCAGGGATGGGGGTCGGGCAATCAGCCCCAGCATTTT	CASSLQGWGSGNQPQHF
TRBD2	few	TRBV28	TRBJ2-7	TGTGCCAGCAGTTCCTATAGCGGGAGGGCAAGAGAGCAGTACTTC	CASSSYSGRAREQYF
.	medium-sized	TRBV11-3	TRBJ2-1	TGTGCCAGCAGCTCTGGATGGGGCAGTGGGGTGTATGGGGAGCAGTTCTTC	CASSSGWGSGVYGEQFF
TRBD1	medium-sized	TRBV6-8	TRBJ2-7	TGTGCCAGCAGTAACCGGGACAGCTATACCTACGAGCAGTACTTC	CASSNRDSYTYEQYF
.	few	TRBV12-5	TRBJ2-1	TGTGCTAGTGGTTTGAGTACCTACAATGAGCAGTTCTTC	CASGLSTYNEQFF
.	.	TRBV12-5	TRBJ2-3	TGTGCCAGCCACCCGGGCACAGATACGCAGTATTTT	CASHPGTDTQYF
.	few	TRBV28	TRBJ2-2	TGTGCCAGTAAAACCCCAAATATAGGAGCGATGAACACCGGGGAGCTGTTTTTT	CASKTPNIGAMNTGELFF
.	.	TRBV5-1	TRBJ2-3	TGCGCCAGCAGCTTGGGGGAGGTCACAGATACGCAGTATTTT	CASSLGEVTDTQYF
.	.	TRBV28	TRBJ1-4	TGTGCCAGCACCTCGGCGGGGGCACAAGAAAAACTGTTTTTT	CASTSAGAQEKLFF
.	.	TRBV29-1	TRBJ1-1	TGCAGCGCCTTCTCTGTCCGCACTGAAGCTTTCTTT	CSAFSVRTEAFF
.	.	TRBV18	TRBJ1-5	TGTGCCAGCTCACCAGTCCAGGGCAGCAATCAGCCCCAGCATTTT	CASSPVQGSNQPQHF
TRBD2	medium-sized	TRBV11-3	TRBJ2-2	TGTGCCAGCAGCTTGCGGGGGGGCAACACCGGGGAGCTGTTTTTT	CASSLRGGNTGELFF
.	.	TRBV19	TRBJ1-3	TGTGCCAGTAGTATAATACAGGGCTCTGGAAACACCATATATTTT	CASSIIQGSGNTIYF
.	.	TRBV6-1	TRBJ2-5	TGTGCCAGCAGTGAAGGAAGGGGACAAGGGACCCAGTACTTC	CASSEGRGQGTQYF
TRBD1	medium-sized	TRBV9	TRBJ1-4	TGTGCCAGCAGCGCTGGGACAGGGGAAATTGAAAAACTGTTTTTT	CASSAGTGEIEKLFF
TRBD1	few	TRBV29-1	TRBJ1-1	TGCAGCGGCCGACTCGACAGGGATCCCAACAGACCGAACACTGAAGCTTTCTTT	CSGRLDRDPNRPNTEAFF
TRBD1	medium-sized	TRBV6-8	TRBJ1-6	TGTGCCAGCACCAAGACAGGGAATGAGAATTCACCCCTCCACTTT	CASTKTGNENSPLHF
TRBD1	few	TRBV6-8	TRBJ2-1	TGTGCCAGCAGCCTCTGGACAGGACACAATGAGCAGTTCTTC	CASSLWTGHNEQFF
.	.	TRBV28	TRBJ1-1	TGTGCCAGCAGTTTCCCAGGTAGTCGTGGTAAAAACACTGAAGCTTTCTTT	CASSFPGSRGKNTEAFF
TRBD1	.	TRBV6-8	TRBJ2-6	TGTGCCAGCAGTGTACAGGGGGCCCTTATCTCTGGGGCCAACGTCCTGACTTTC	CASSVQGALISGANVLTF
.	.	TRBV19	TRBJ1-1	TGTGCCAGTAGTATAGGCGCGATAGGGCCCGGGACGGGGAACACTGAAGCTTTCTTT	CASSIGAIGPGTGNTEAFF
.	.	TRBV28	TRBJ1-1	TGTGCCAGCACCTCCTTTAGGGGCACGAACACTGAAGCTTTCTTT	CASTSFRGTNTEAFF
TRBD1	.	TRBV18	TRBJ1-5	TGTGCCAGCTCGCGAGCAGGGGGTGACGAGCCCCAGCATTTT	CASSRAGGDEPQHF
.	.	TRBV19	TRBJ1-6	TGTGCCAGTAGTATAACAATCGAGACGGTGCATAATTCACCCCTCCACTTT	CASSITIETVHNSPLHF
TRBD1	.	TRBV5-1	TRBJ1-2	TGCGCCACCAGGTGGGGGTCGTATGACAGGGTCTATGGCTACACCTTC	CATRWGSYDRVYGYTF
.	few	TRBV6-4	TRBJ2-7	TGTGCCATCGGTAACACCTACGAGCAGTACTTC	CAIGNTYEQYF
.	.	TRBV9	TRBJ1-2	TGTGCCAGCAGCTCCAACCCCAGGGGCAGGGAATTTCGTGGCTACACCTTC	CASSSNPRGREFRGYTF
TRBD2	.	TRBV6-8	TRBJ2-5	TGTGCCAGCAGGGTAGCGGGCCTGTACCAAGAGACCCAGTACTTC	CASRVAGLYQETQYF
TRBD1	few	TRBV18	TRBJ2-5	TGTGCCAGCTCACCTCCTGGACAGGGGGAGACCCAGTACTTC	CASSPPGQGETQYF
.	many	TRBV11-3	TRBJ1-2	TGTGCCAGCAGCTTACAAATTGGCCAGCTTTATGGCTACACCTTC	CASSLQIGQLYGYTF